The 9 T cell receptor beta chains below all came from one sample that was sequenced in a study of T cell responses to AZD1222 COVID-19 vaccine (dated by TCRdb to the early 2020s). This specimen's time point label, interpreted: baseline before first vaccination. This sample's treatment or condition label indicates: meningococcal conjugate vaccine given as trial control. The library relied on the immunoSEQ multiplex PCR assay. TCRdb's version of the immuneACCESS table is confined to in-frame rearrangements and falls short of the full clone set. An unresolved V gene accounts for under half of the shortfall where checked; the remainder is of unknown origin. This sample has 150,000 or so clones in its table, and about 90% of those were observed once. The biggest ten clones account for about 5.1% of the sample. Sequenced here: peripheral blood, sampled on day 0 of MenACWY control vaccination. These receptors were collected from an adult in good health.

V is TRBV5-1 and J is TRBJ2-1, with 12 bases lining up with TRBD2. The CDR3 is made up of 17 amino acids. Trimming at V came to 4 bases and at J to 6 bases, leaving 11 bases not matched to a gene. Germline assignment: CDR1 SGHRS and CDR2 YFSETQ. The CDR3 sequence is CASSRTNLAGGPNEQFF. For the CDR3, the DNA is TGCGCCAGCAGCCGAACCAATCTAGCGGGGGGGCCCAATGAGCAGTTCTTC.

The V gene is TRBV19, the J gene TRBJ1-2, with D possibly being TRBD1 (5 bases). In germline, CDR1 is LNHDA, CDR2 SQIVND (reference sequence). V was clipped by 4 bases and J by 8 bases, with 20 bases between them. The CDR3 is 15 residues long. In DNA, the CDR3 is TGTGCCAGTAGTAGTTCCATTAGGGGATCAGGAGGCTACACCTTC. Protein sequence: CASSSSIRGSGGYTF. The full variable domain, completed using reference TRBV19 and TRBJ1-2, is DGGITQSPKYLFRKEGQNVTLSCEQNLNHDAMYWYRQDPGQGLRLIYYSQIVNDFQKGDIAEGYSVSREKKESFPLTVTSAQKNPTAFYLCASSSSIRGSGGYTFGSGTRLTVV.

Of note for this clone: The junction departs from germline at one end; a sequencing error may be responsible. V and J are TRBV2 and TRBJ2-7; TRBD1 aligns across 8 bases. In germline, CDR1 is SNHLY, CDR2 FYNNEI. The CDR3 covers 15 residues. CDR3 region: CASREGDRYSYEQYF. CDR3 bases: TGTGCCAGCAGGGAAGGGGACAGGTATTCCTACGAGCAGTACTTC.

CDR3 nucleotide sequence: TGTGCCAGCAGTGAAGACAGAACCAACGCCTATTCACCCCTCCACTTT. This translates into CASSEDRTNAYSPLHF. This chain joins TRBV6-1 and TRBJ1-6, with unresolved D. Germline V gene data show CDR1 as MNHNS and CDR2 as SASEGT. V was trimmed by 1 base and J by 8 bases, leaving 15 bases between them. The CDR3 has 16 residues.

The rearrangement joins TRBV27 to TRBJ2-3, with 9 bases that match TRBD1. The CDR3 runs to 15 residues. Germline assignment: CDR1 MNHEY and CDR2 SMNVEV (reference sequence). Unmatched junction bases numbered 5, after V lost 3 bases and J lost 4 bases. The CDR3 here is CASSLTGGYADTQYF. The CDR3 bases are TGTGCCAGCAGTTTGACAGGGGGATACGCAGATACGCAGTATTTT.

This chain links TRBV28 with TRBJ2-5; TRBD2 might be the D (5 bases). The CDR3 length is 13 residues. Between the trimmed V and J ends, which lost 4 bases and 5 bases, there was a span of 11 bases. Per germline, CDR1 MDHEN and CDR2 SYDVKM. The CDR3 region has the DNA TGTGCCAGCAGTTCCCGGGGTCGGGAGACCCAGTACTTC. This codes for CASSSRGRETQYF. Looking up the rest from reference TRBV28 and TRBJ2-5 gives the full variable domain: DVKVTQSSRYLVKRTGEKVFLECVQDMDHENMFWYRQDPGLGLRLIYFSYDVKMKEKGDIPEGYSVSREKKERFSLILESASTNQTSMYLCASSSRGRETQYFGPGTRLLVL.

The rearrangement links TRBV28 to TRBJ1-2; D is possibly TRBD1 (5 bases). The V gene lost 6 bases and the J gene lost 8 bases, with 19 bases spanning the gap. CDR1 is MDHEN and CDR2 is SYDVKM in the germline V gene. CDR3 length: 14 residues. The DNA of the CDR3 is TGTGCCAGCAGCCGCGTAGGGGTGGTGTACGGCTACACCTTC. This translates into CASSRVGVVYGYTF.

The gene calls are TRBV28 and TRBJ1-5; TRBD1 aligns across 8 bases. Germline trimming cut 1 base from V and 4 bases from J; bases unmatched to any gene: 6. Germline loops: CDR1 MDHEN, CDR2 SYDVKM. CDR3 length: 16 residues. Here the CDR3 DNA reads TGTGCCAGCAGTTTATTATTGACAGGGGAAAATCAGCCCCAGCATTTT. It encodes CASSLLLTGENQPQHF.

The CDR3 sequence: CSVAKGTGGRDTQYF. CDR3 nucleotide sequence: TGCAGCGTTGCAAAGGGGACAGGGGGCCGGGATACGCAGTATTTT. The J gene is TRBJ2-3, the V gene TRBV29-1; 12 positions agree with TRBD1. This CDR3 spans 15 amino acids. The germline CDR1 and CDR2 sequences are SQVTM and ANQGSEA. Losses at the gene ends were 4 bases for V and 6 bases for J; bases not matched to a gene: 8.